This T cell receptor (beta chain) was sequenced during a study of shared clonotypes between healthy human individuals. Regarding this clone: Its antigen is currently unknown.

Study-level findings and limits: Clonotype sharing among the donors was expected to vary with sequencing depth. It was observed that around 5% of naive CD4 clonotypes were shared across a few donors.

The authors loaded 200 ng DNA, 25,000 to 30,000 T cell genomes, into sorted-subset replicate PCRs. The table came from immunoSEQ multiplex PCR; TCRdb's copy has only in-frame clones and leaves some out. The sample carries 2 million to 2.5 million clones, 93% recorded once. All the donors were Caucasian adults who lived in Nashville, Tennessee. This CDR3 region has 14 residues. The trim removed 10 bases at V and 3 bases at J, leaving 10 bases unmatched. The germline V gene encodes CDR1 MDHEN and CDR2 SYDVKM. The clonotype was recovered from a man aged 18 to 30 in good health. Some clones in this sample may be carry-over from other donors' samples. The J gene is TRBJ1-1, the V gene TRBV28, with 8 bases that match TRBD1. The sequenced sample consisted of naive CD4+ T cells from PBMCs. Noted subset: CD45RA+ positively selected. This CDR3 is CATRDRGGDTEAFF. CDR3 in DNA: TGTGCCACCCGAGACAGGGGCGGAGACACTGAAGCTTTCTTT.